This TCR beta chain was obtained from a study of shared clonotypes between healthy human individuals. The overall study: With ages of 18 to 49, the donors were two women and three men. Study-wide results and limits: Naive subsets tended to show greater estimated richness than memory subsets. Collection of samples was limited to blood; tissue repertoires likely differ.

A remark on this clone: Antigen: not known.

Deep-level running was used for the assay. Only in-frame clones appear in the TCRdb table, and some are missing; sequencing was by immunoSEQ multiplex PCR. This table has some 2 million clones, about 95% appearing once. It was CD45RO-negative cells, positively selected for CCR7, that made up naive CD8 cells, with terminally differentiated effector memory CD45RA+ cells excluded. The V and J ends lost 2 bases and 5 bases respectively, with 11 bases between them. This CDR3 contains 14 residues. Germline-derived CDR1 and CDR2 are MDHEN and SYDVKM. The clonotype was recovered from a man younger than 30 in good health. The sequencing sample was made of naive CD8+ T cells sorted from blood. The chain combines TRBV28 with TRBJ2-3; the D gene is possibly TRBD2 (6 bases). CDR3 in amino acids: CASSLPGVKDTQYF. The DNA for the CDR3 is TGTGCCAGCAGTTTACCGGGGGTGAAAGATACGCAGTATTTT.